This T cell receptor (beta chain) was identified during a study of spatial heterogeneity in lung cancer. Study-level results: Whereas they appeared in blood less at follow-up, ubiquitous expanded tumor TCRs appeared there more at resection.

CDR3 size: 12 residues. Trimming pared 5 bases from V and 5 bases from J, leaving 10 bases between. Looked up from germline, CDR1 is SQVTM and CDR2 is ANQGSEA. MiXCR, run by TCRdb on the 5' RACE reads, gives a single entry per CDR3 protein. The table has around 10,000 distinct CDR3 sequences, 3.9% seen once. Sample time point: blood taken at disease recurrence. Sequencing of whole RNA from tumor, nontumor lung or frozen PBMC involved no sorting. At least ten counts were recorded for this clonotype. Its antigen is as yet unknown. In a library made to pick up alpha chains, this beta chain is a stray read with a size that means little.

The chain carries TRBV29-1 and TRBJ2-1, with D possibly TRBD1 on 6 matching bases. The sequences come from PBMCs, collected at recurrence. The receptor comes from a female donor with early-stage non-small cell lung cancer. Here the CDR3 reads CSVIRGNNEQFF. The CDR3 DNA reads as TGCAGCGTTATCAGGGGAAACAATGAGCAGTTCTTC.